The clone carrying this T cell receptor beta chain was seen a few times. This sample is part of a study of HIV-infected patients and healthy controls. CDR1 and CDR2 from the germline V gene are SGHAT and FQNNGV. With 2 bases removed from V and 2 bases from J, the gap between germline ends came to 10 bases. The CDR3 is 14 amino acids. TCRdb passed the 5' RACE reads through MiXCR, listing each CDR3 protein once. The sample has about 64,000 distinct CDR3 sequences, about a fifth seen once. Input material: CD4+ T cells from blood. The TCR was taken from a human donor in good health. The rearrangement joins TRBV11-2 to TRBJ2-7; D is ambiguous. CDR3 in amino acids: CASSLHSSAYEQYF. The DNA for the CDR3 is TGTGCCAGCAGCTTACATTCCTCGGCCTACGAGCAGTACTTC.